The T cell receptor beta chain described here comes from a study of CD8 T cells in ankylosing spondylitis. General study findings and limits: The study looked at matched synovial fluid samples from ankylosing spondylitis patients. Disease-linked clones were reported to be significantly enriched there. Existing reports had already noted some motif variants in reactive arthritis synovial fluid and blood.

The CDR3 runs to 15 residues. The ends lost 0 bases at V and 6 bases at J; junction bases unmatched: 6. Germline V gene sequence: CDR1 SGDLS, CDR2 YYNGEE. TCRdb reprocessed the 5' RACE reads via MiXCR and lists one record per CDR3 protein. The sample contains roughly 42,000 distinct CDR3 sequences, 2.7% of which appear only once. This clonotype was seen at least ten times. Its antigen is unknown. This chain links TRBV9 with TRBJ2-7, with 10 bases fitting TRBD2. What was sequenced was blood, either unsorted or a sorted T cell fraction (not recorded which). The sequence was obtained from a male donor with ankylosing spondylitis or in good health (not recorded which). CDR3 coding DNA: TGTGCCAGCAGCGTAGGGGTACTAGCGGGACTCGAGCAGTACTTC. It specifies CASSVGVLAGLEQYF.